The clone carrying this T cell receptor (beta chain) appeared a few times. Its antigen remains unidentified. The sample is drawn from a study of beta chain features in type 1 diabetes. Overall study results and limits: For Type 1 diabetes patients, all four CD4+ subsets carried TCRB CDR3s that were moderately but significantly shorter.

Since all of the isolated RNA was reverse transcribed, expressed TCRB transcripts were what got sequenced. Profiling relied on immunoSEQ multiplex PCR, and the TCRdb table lists in-frame clones only, not all of them. The data show more than 300,000 clones, around 9% seen once. The CDR3 runs 14 residues. CDR1 and CDR2 from the germline V gene are ENHRY and SYGVKD. With 6 bases clipped from V and 3 bases from J, the junction kept 6 bases outside the gene matches. The receptor's source is a man aged 30 to 45 with type 1 diabetes. Sequencing was done on a sample of central memory CD4+ T cells from blood. The chain links TRBV10-3 to TRBJ1-1; TRBD1 matches 8 bases. CDR3 loop: CAIRKGQADTEAFF. In DNA, the CDR3 is TGTGCCATCAGAAAGGGACAGGCGGACACTGAAGCTTTCTTT.